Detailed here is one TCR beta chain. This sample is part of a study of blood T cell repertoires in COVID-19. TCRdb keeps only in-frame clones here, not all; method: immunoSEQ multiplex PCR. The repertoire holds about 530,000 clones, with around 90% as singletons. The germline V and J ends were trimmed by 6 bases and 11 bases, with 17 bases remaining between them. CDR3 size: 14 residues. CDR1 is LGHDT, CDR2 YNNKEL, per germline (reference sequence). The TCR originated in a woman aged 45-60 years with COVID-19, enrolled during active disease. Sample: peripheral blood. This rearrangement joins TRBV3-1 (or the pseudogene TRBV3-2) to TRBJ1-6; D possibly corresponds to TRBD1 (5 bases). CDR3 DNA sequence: TGTGCCAGCAGTCTGTCGGGAGGGGTGGCACCCCTCCACTTT. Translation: CASSLSGGVAPLHF.